Below are 22 T cell receptor beta chains sequenced from a single sample in a study of blood T cell repertoires in COVID-19. Libraries were prepared by immunoSEQ multiplex PCR; TCRdb keeps only in-frame clonotypes and omits some of them. Here the sample spans some 200,000 clones, roughly 82% being singletons. The sequencing sample was made of peripheral blood. The receptors here all came from a man aged 45 to 65 with active or convalescent COVID-19.

The sample holds a few counts of this clone. In DNA form, the CDR3 reads TGTGCCAGCAGTTTCGGACTAGCGGGAGGGGGTGAGCAGTTCTTC. This codes for CASSFGLAGGGEQFF. The V and J genes are TRBV27 and TRBJ2-1, with TRBD2 matching 15 bases. Unmatched junction bases numbered 3, after V lost 3 bases and J lost 9 bases. The CDR3 has 15 residues. The germline gives CDR1 MNHEY, CDR2 SMNVEV (reference sequence).

This clone turned up a few times. The chain recombines TRBV5-1 with TRBJ1-4; 7 nucleotides align to TRBD1. CDR3 length: 15 residues. The germline V gene has CDR1 SGHRS and CDR2 YFSETQ. With V trimmed by 1 base and J by 4 bases, 4 bases remained unmatched. CDR3 residues: CASSLSPGGNEKLFF. CDR3 sequence (DNA): TGCGCCAGCAGCTTGTCCCCAGGGGGTAATGAAAAACTGTTTTTT.

The chain recombines TRBV15 with TRBJ2-5; the match to TRBD2 covers 12 bases. The junction had 5 bases not matched to a gene; V was cut back by 2 bases and J by 4 bases. Germline loops: CDR1 LNHNV, CDR2 YYDKDF (reference sequence). This CDR3 region has 16 residues. CDR3 DNA sequence: TGTGCCACCAGCAGATCTCTAGCGGGAGGGCCAGAGACCCAGTACTTC. Amino acid sequence: CATSRSLAGGPETQYF.

V usage is TRBV3-1 (or the pseudogene TRBV3-2) and J usage is TRBJ2-1; the D gene is possibly TRBD2 (5 bases). The germline CDR1 and CDR2 sequences are LGHDT and YNNKEL (reference sequence). The V gene lost 6 bases and the J gene lost 7 bases, with 10 bases spanning the gap. The CDR3 runs to 12 residues. The CDR3 coding sequence is TGTGCCAGCAGGGAACTAGGTAATGAGCAGTTCTTC. This codes for CASRELGNEQFF.

The genes are TRBV5-6 and TRBJ2-4, with 7 positions matching TRBD2. This CDR3 has 14 amino acids. The germline V gene encodes CDR1 SGHDT and CDR2 YYEEEE. The V segment lost 2 bases and the J segment 1 base; nucleotides outside the gene matches: 0. CDR3 sequence reads: CASSFGGAKNIQYF. CDR3 nucleotide sequence: TGTGCCAGCAGCTTCGGGGGGGCCAAAAACATTCAGTACTTC.

J is TRBJ2-3 and V is TRBV7-8, with D tentatively TRBD1 (6 bases). Trimming left V 1 base short and J 6 bases short, with 14 bases between. The CDR3 totals 15 residues. Germline loops: CDR1 SGHVS, CDR2 FQNEAQ. The CDR3 nucleotides are TGTGCCAGCAGCTTAGGGGCAGGGGATGGTGATACGCAGTATTTT. This codes for CASSLGAGDGDTQYF.

The V call is TRBV9, the J call TRBJ2-1; 15 bases map to TRBD2. The germline V gene has CDR1 SGDLS and CDR2 YYNGEE. This CDR3 is 16 amino acids long. With 6 bases clipped from V and 6 bases from J, the junction kept 7 bases outside the gene matches. The CDR3 sequence: CASIRRTSGGANEQFF. The CDR3 DNA reads as TGTGCCAGCATCAGAAGGACTAGCGGGGGGGCCAATGAGCAGTTCTTC.

In this sample, this clone turned up a few times. The chain joins TRBV7-2 to TRBJ2-1; TRBD2 agrees at 8 bases. J lost 9 bases, V lost 1 base, and 8 bases had no gene match. The CDR3 has 15 amino acids. The germline gives CDR1 SGHTA, CDR2 FQGNSA. CDR3 sequence (DNA): TGTGCCAGCAGCTTAGGAGGGACTAGTTGGGGTGAGCAGTTCTTC. This codes for CASSLGGTSWGEQFF.

This sequence joins TRBV5-1 and TRBJ2-5; unclear D gene. The length of the CDR3 is 13 residues. Germline V lookup: CDR1 SGHRS, CDR2 YFSETQ. V dropped 0 bases and J dropped 4 bases, with 7 bases sitting between them. The CDR3: CASSLALRETQYF. The CDR3, as DNA: TGCGCCAGCAGCTTGGCTCTTAGAGAGACCCAGTACTTC.

The chain recombines TRBV25-1 with TRBJ2-7; tentatively, D is TRBD2 (5 bases). The CDR3 runs to 15 residues. Germline V gives CDR1 MGHDK, CDR2 SYGVNS. V shed 4 bases and J shed 2 bases, with 15 bases lying between them. The CDR3, as DNA: TGTGCCAGCAGTGCCCTAGGGAGTCTTGCCTACGAGCAGTACTTC. Residues: CASSALGSLAYEQYF.

This clone appeared a single time. V is TRBV10-1 and J is TRBJ1-5; 8 positions match TRBD1. The CDR3 has 14 amino acids. The V segment lost 7 bases and the J segment 3 bases; nucleotides outside the gene matches: 5. Germline lookup yields CDR1 WNHNN and CDR2 SYGVQD (reference sequence). The CDR3 region is CASIPGQANQPQHF. DNA of the CDR3: TGCGCCAGCATTCCGGGACAGGCCAATCAGCCCCAGCATTTT.

V usage is TRBV18 and J usage is TRBJ2-7; TRBD1 agrees at 10 bases. The CDR3 is 15 amino acids. Germline V lookup: CDR1 KGHSH, CDR2 LQKENI. V dropped 3 bases and J dropped 3; count of bases not matched to a gene: 5. As DNA, the CDR3 is TGTGCCAGCTCACCCACAGGACAGGGGGGCTACGAGCAGTACTTC. This gives the protein CASSPTGQGGYEQYF.

The chain combines TRBV5-8 with TRBJ1-4, with D maybe TRBD1 (5 bases). The CDR3 is 18 amino acids. Germline V gene lookup returns CDR1 SGHTS and CDR2 YDEGEE. Trimming shortened V by 3 bases and J by 7 bases, and 25 bases separated the two germline ends. The CDR3: CASSSPRRGSQQTEKLFF. CDR3 bases: TGTGCCAGCAGCTCGCCAAGGCGGGGCTCGCAACAAACTGAAAAACTGTTTTTT.

This clone was observed a few times. The chain carries TRBV7-9 and TRBJ1-3; weak D call: TRBD1 (6 bases). The germline V and J ends were trimmed by 6 bases and 4 bases, with 10 bases remaining between them. The length of the CDR3 is 13 residues. Looked up from germline, CDR1 is SEHNR and CDR2 is FQNEAQ (reference sequence). The chain's CDR3 is CASSWGRGNTIYF. The CDR3 DNA follows: TGTGCCAGCAGTTGGGGGCGGGGAAACACCATATATTTT.

J is TRBJ2-3 and V is TRBV24-1, with D uncertain. The CDR3 spans 14 residues. Trimming left V 7 bases short and J 6 bases short, with 16 bases between. Looked up from germline, CDR1 is KGHDR and CDR2 is SFDVKD. CDR3: CATSPAQARDTQYF. As DNA, the CDR3 is TGTGCCACCAGCCCCGCACAAGCGAGGGATACGCAGTATTTT.

This chain links TRBV4-3 with TRBJ2-3, with D hard to call. This CDR3 comprises 13 residues. Germline assignment: CDR1 LGHNA and CDR2 YSLEER. V was clipped by 4 bases and J by 1 base, with 6 bases between them. This CDR3 is CASSLVGTDTQYF. CDR3 sequence (DNA): TGCGCCAGCAGCCTAGTGGGCACAGATACGCAGTATTTT.

V usage is TRBV4-3 and J usage is TRBJ2-2; TRBD2 agrees at 9 bases. V shed 3 bases, J shed 4 bases, and the junction held 12 bases outside the gene matches. Germline CDR1 and CDR2: LGHNA and YSLEER. The CDR3 runs to 18 residues. CDR3 sequence: CASSHPISPSGATGELFF. CDR3 bases: TGCGCCAGCAGCCATCCCATTAGTCCTAGCGGGGCCACCGGGGAGCTGTTTTTT.

The chain has TRBV18 and TRBJ2-6; D perhaps matches TRBD2 (7 bases). The V end was cut by 8 bases, the J end by 0 bases, with 20 bases between. This CDR3 comprises 18 residues. The germline V gene encodes CDR1 KGHSH and CDR2 LQKENI. CDR3 residues: CASLPGGQPVSGANVLTF. Here the CDR3 DNA reads TGTGCCAGCCTACCGGGAGGACAGCCCGTCTCTGGGGCCAACGTCCTGACTTTC.

The CDR3, as DNA: TGCGCCAGCAGCTTGACCCTAGCGGGAGGAAATGACAATGAGCAGTTCTTC. Residues: CASSLTLAGGNDNEQFF. The V call is TRBV5-1, the J call TRBJ2-1; 11 bases align to TRBD2. Germline CDR1 SGHRS, CDR2 YFSETQ. V lost 1 base to trimming and J lost 5 bases; unmatched junction nucleotides: 8. CDR3 length: 17 residues. The full variable domain, completed using reference TRBV5-1 and TRBJ2-1, is KAGVTQTPRYLIKTRGQQVTLSCSPISGHRSVSWYQQTPGQGLQFLFEYFSETQRNKGNFPGRFSGRQFSNSRSEMNVSTLELGDSALYLCASSLTLAGGNDNEQFFGPGTRLTVL.

About this clone: This specimen includes other DNA sequences encoding the same CDR3. CDR3 residues: CASSSVGGNQPQHF. The CDR3 nucleotides read TGTGCCAGCAGTTCGGTAGGGGGCAATCAGCCCCAGCATTTT. The chain joins TRBV2 to TRBJ1-5; a weak D match, TRBD1 (5 bases). The V gene lost 5 bases and the J gene lost 2 bases, with 10 bases spanning the gap. Germline V gives CDR1 SNHLY, CDR2 FYNNEI. The CDR3 contains 14 residues. The variable domain in full, with the rest retrieved from reference TRBV2 and TRBJ1-5, is EPEVTQTPSHQVTQMGQEVILRCVPISNHLYFYWYRQILGQKVEFLVSFYNNEISEKSEIFDDQFSVERPDGSNFTLKIRSTKLEDSAMYFCASSSVGGNQPQHFGDGTRLSIL.

The rearrangement links TRBV28 to TRBJ1-1; unclear D gene. The V end was cut by 2 bases, the J end by 4 bases, with 8 bases between. CDR1 and CDR2 from the germline V gene are MDHEN and SYDVKM. This CDR3 is 13 amino acids long. The CDR3 reads CASSLGRRTEAFF. The CDR3 region has the DNA TGTGCCAGCAGTTTAGGGCGTCGCACTGAAGCTTTCTTT.

The rearrangement joins TRBV29-1 to TRBJ2-1; 7 positions agree with TRBD1. The V and J ends lost 3 bases and 2 bases, in that order; junction bases with no gene match: 7. From germline, CDR1 is SQVTM and CDR2 ANQGSEA. CDR3 length equals 15 residues. Here the CDR3 reads CSVDTDRETYNEQFF. The CDR3, as DNA: TGCAGCGTTGATACAGACAGGGAAACCTACAATGAGCAGTTCTTC.